This entry lists 6 T cell receptor beta chains sequenced from one sample in a study of blood T cell repertoires in COVID-19. Using immunoSEQ multiplex PCR, the repertoire was profiled, and TCRdb retains in-frame clones only, with some absent. The data show about 120,000 clones, roughly 80% seen once. Sequencing used peripheral blood. These receptors all stem from a man between 45 and 60 years old with acute or convalescent COVID-19.

The chain couples TRBV5-1 to TRBJ2-7; 12 bases map to TRBD2. After removal of 2 bases from V and 4 bases from J, the junction contained 7 bases not matched to a gene. CDR3 length equals 16 residues. The germline V gene encodes CDR1 SGHRS and CDR2 YFSETQ. The CDR3 here is CASSFRTSGTPYEQYF. Written as DNA, the CDR3 is TGCGCCAGCAGCTTCCGGACTAGCGGGACACCTTACGAGCAGTACTTC.

This chain uses TRBV24-1 with TRBJ2-1; 13 positions agree with TRBD2. V lost 3 bases and J lost 3; bases outside the gene matches: 4. The CDR3 totals 17 residues. CDR1 KGHDR and CDR2 SFDVKD come from the germline V gene. The CDR3 spells CATSDELAGGLYNEQFF. The CDR3 DNA follows: TGTGCCACCAGTGATGAACTAGCGGGAGGGCTCTACAATGAGCAGTTCTTC.

This chain links TRBV7-8 with TRBJ1-6, with TRBD1 identical over 8 bases. CDR1 and CDR2 from the germline V gene are SGHVS and FQNEAQ. The CDR3 runs 16 residues. J lost 4 bases, V lost 2 bases, and 4 bases had no gene match. CDR3 nucleotides: TGTGCCAGCAGCTTAACCGGGACAGGTTATAATTCACCCCTCCACTTT. This codes for CASSLTGTGYNSPLHF.

Written as DNA, the CDR3 is TGTGCCAGCAGCTTGGGCCCGAGCTCCTATAATTCACCCCTCCACTTT. It is translated as CASSLGPSSYNSPLHF. This chain uses TRBV5-4 with TRBJ1-6; D gene uncertain. Germline V CDR1 and CDR2: SGHNT, YYREEE (reference sequence). The ends were cut back, 0 bases at V and 0 bases at J, with 7 bases in the middle. The CDR3 sequence is 16 residues long.

V usage is TRBV15 and J usage is TRBJ1-5, with 11 bases matching TRBD1. Germline CDR1 is LNHNV and CDR2 is YYDKDF (reference sequence). CDR3 size: 14 residues. V gave up 5 bases and J gave up 5 bases; unmatched junction bases: 2. Written as DNA, the CDR3 is TGTGCCACCAGCCGGACAGGGGGCGATCAGCCCCAGCATTTT. As protein: CATSRTGGDQPQHF.

The genes are TRBV13 and TRBJ1-4, with a tentative D call TRBD1 (6 bases). CDR3 length: 16 amino acids. The germline V gene encodes CDR1 PRHDT and CDR2 FYEKMQ (reference sequence). The V end lost 2 bases, the J end lost 7 bases, and 17 bases lay between the germline ends. CDR3 DNA: TGTGCCAGCAGCTTAAGGGGGGGTGGTTCAGGTGAAAAACTGTTTTTT. Translating it yields CASSLRGGGSGEKLFF.